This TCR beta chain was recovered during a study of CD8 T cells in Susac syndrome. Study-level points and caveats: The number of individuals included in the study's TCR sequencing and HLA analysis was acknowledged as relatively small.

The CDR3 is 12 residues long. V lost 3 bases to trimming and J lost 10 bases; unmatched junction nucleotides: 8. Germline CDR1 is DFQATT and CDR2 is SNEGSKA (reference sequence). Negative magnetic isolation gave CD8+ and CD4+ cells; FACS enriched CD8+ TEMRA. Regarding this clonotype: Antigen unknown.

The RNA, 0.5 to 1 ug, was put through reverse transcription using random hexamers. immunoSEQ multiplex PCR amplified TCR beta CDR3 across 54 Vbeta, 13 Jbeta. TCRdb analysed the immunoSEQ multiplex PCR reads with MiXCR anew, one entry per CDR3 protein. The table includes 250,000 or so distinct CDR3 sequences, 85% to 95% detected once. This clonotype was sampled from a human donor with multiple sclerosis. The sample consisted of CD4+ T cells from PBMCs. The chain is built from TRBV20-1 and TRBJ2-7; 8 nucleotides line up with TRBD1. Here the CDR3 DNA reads TGCAGTGCTAGGCAACCCGACAGGGGCCAGTACTTC. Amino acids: CSARQPDRGQYF.